These 11 T cell receptor beta chains were all obtained from the same sample, sequenced in a study of blood T cell repertoires in COVID-19. The repertoire was sequenced with immunoSEQ multiplex PCR; TCRdb's copy has only in-frame clones and lacks some. This sample has some 240,000 clones, with 89% found just once. What was sequenced was peripheral blood. Receptors originate from a woman aged 40 to 50 who had recovered from COVID-19.

The CDR3, as DNA: TGTGCCAGCAGTACCCAAACAGGGCATAATTCACCCCTCCACTTT. This gives the protein CASSTQTGHNSPLHF. The chain joins TRBV11-2 to TRBJ1-6; D might be TRBD1 (6 bases). V gave up 6 bases and J gave up 5 bases, with 14 bases separating them. The CDR3 length is 15 residues. Germline lookup yields CDR1 SGHAT and CDR2 FQNNGV.

This rearrangement joins TRBV6-4 to TRBJ2-1; TRBD1 aligns across 9 bases. The trim removed 4 bases at V and 7 bases at J, leaving 8 bases unmatched. This CDR3 has 15 amino acids. Per germline, CDR1 MRHNA and CDR2 SNTAGT. As DNA, the CDR3 is TGTGCCAGCAGTGCAACAGGGGGCATCTGGAATGAGCAGTTCTTC. It encodes CASSATGGIWNEQFF.

The gene calls are TRBV11-3 and TRBJ2-3; D is perhaps TRBD2 (6 bases). There are 15 residues in the CDR3. Trimming stripped 5 bases from V and 2 bases from J, with 14 bases between. Germline CDR1 is SGHNT and CDR2 is YENEEA. The CDR3 bases are TGTGCCAGCAGCGAACCGGGACTTATCACAGATACGCAGTATTTT. It translates to CASSEPGLITDTQYF.

The J gene is TRBJ2-7, the V gene TRBV6-5; 9 nucleotides match TRBD2. The CDR3 contains 13 residues. V was pared by 5 bases and J by 7 bases, with 6 bases of the junction left unmatched. CDR1 is MNHEY and CDR2 is SVGAGI in the germline V gene. The CDR3 loop is CASSRGLAREQYV. The CDR3 DNA sequence: TGTGCCAGCAGTCGTGGACTAGCGCGGGAGCAGTACGTC.

This chain connects TRBV5-4 to TRBJ1-1, with D possibly being TRBD1 (6 bases). The ends were cut back, 4 bases at V and 0 bases at J, with 13 bases in the middle. From germline, CDR1 is SGHNT and CDR2 YYREEE (reference sequence). The CDR3 spans 15 residues. CDR3 nucleotide sequence: TGTGCCAGCAGCCTCAACCCAGGGGTGAACACTGAAGCTTTCTTT. Residues: CASSLNPGVNTEAFF.

CDR3 loop: CASSPGQGSQPQHF. The DNA for the CDR3 is TGTGCCAGCAGCCCTGGACAGGGGAGTCAGCCCCAGCATTTT. This rearrangement joins TRBV5-4 to TRBJ1-5; the match to TRBD1 covers 9 bases. V shed 4 bases and J 6 bases; nucleotides not matched to a gene: 5. CDR3 length equals 14 residues. Germline lookup yields CDR1 SGHNT and CDR2 YYREEE (reference sequence).

The chain recombines TRBV7-9 with TRBJ1-5; TRBD1 might be the D (5 bases). This CDR3 region has 12 residues. CDR1 is SEHNR, CDR2 FQNEAQ, per germline (reference sequence). The V end lost 5 bases, the J end lost 5 bases, and 7 bases lay between the germline ends. The CDR3 region is CASSLTDQPQHF. The CDR3 DNA follows: TGTGCCAGCAGCCTGACAGATCAGCCCCAGCATTTT.

The rearrangement joins TRBV7-6 to TRBJ2-5; a weak D match, TRBD1 (5 bases). Trimming shortened V by 8 bases and J by 2 bases, and 15 bases separated the two germline ends. The CDR3 totals 14 residues. Germline V gene data show CDR1 as SGHVS and CDR2 as FNYEAQ. The CDR3 DNA is TGTGCCAGCGGATCACAGGTACCGCAAGAGACCCAGTACTTC. Its protein product is CASGSQVPQETQYF.

This clone was seen a single time. This chain links TRBV9 with TRBJ2-2; 8 bases match TRBD1. Germline V gene lookup returns CDR1 SGDLS and CDR2 YYNGEE. The CDR3 is made up of 16 amino acids. V shed 0 bases and J 5 bases; nucleotides not matched to a gene: 6. The CDR3 region has the DNA TGTGCCAGCAGCGTAGGGCGCAGGGGGCGGACCGGGGAGCTGTTTTTT. It yields the protein CASSVGRRGRTGELFF.

This clone occurred once. CDR3: CASATGQGTGELFF. The CDR3, as DNA: TGTGCCAGCGCGACAGGGCAAGGCACCGGGGAGCTGTTTTTT. The chain combines TRBV2 with TRBJ2-2; TRBD1 matches 7 bases. Trimming at V came to 8 bases and at J to 4 bases, leaving 7 bases not matched to a gene. This CDR3 is 14 amino acids long. The germline CDR1 and CDR2 sequences are SNHLY and FYNNEI.

The rearrangement uses TRBV3-1 (or the pseudogene TRBV3-2) and TRBJ1-2, with 9 bases aligning to TRBD1. The germline V gene encodes CDR1 LGHDT and CDR2 YNNKEL (reference sequence). The CDR3 length is 15 residues. Losses at the gene ends were 4 bases for V and 8 bases for J; bases not matched to a gene: 11. The CDR3 here is CASSRPGTGKSGYTF. CDR3 DNA: TGTGCCAGCAGCCGCCCCGGGACAGGGAAAAGCGGCTACACCTTC.